This T cell receptor (beta chain) is drawn from a study of glioma-infiltrating T cells after dendritic cell vaccination. Study information: Patients received autologous tumor lysate-pulsed dendritic cell vaccination between about 2002 and 2013. Dendritic cells derived from monocytes and pulsed with autologous tumor lysate formed the vaccine.

The study, taken as a whole, reports: No direct clonality-survival link was found; a diverse polyclonal response may matter.

Of note for this clone: The antigen is unknown.

The table came from immunoSEQ multiplex PCR; TCRdb's copy has only in-frame clones and leaves some out. The top ten clones hold 2.7% of a sample with about 110,000 clones, around 89% of them seen once. The time point was: after dendritic cell vaccination, including at tumor progression/relapse. The CDR3 is 15 amino acids. Sequenced material: blood, taken after dendritic cell vaccination. This receptor was taken from a human donor with glioblastoma. The rearrangement uses TRBV21-1 and TRBJ1-5. TRBV21-1 constitutes a pseudogene. The CDR3 sequence is CASSKATDRTVPQHF. Written as DNA, the CDR3 is TGTGCCAGCAGCAAAGCTACCGACCGGACTGTGCCCCAGCATTTT.